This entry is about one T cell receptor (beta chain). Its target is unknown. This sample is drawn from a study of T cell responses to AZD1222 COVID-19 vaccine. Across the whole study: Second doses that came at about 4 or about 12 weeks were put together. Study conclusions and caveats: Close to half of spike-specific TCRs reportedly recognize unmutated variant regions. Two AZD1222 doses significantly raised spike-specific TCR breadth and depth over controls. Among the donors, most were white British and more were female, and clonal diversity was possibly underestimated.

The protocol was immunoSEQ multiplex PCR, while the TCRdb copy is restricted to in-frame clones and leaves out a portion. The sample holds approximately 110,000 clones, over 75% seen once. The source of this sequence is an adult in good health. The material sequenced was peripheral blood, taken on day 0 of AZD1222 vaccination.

CDR3 in amino acids: CASSVHWVRSPYEQYF. The DNA for the CDR3 is TGTGCCAGCAGTGTACACTGGGTCCGGTCCCCCTACGAGCAGTACTTC. The gene calls are TRBV6-4 and TRBJ2-7; D is ambiguous. Trimming took 4 bases from V and 2 from J, leaving 18 bases between them. Germline CDR1 is MRHNA and CDR2 is SNTAGT. The CDR3 totals 16 residues.